This TCR beta chain was sequenced during a study of blood T cell repertoires in COVID-19. V was clipped by 6 bases and J by 8 bases; unmatched bases: 9. Germline lookup yields CDR1 MDHEN and CDR2 SYDVKM. The CDR3 totals 13 residues. Libraries were prepared by immunoSEQ multiplex PCR; TCRdb keeps only in-frame clonotypes and omits some of them. This sample has 65,000 to 75,000 clones; around 83% occur once, and the top ten carry approximately 40%. In its sample, this clone was seen once. V is TRBV28 and J is TRBJ1-2; 7 bases map to TRBD1. Sequenced sample: peripheral blood. The sequence was obtained from a man older than 75 with acute or convalescent COVID-19. CDR3 sequence (DNA): TGTGCCAGCAGGAGACAGGGTACGGGCGGCTACACCTTC. It specifies CASRRQGTGGYTF.